This T cell receptor (beta chain) was recovered during a study of PD-1 blockade in classical Hodgkin lymphoma. Study results and limitations: Baseline diversity in complete responders resembled that of newly diagnosed patients. A reduction in baseline TCR diversity was reportedly seen in newly diagnosed patients relative to healthy donors.

As concerns this clone: The antigen remains undetermined.

Brentuximab vedotin exposure varied, and every patient relapsed after autologous stem cell transplantation. Under best response, outcomes were complete response, partial response or progressive disease. Profiling relied on immunoSEQ multiplex PCR, and the TCRdb table lists in-frame clones only, not all of them. The profile shows 60,000 or so clones, roughly 90% of them singletons. CDR3 length: 14 residues. Germline lookup yields CDR1 MDHEN and CDR2 SYDVKM. Unmatched junction bases numbered 5, after V lost 3 bases and J lost 4 bases. The V call is TRBV28, the J call TRBJ2-5; 7 nucleotides agree with TRBD2. The sequence was collected from a human donor with classical Hodgkin lymphoma. The sample consisted of peripheral blood mononuclear cells (PBMCs), taken at baseline. Here the CDR3 DNA reads TGTGCCAGCAGTTTTCGTGCGGGGGTAGAGACCCAGTACTTC. This sequence encodes CASSFRAGVETQYF.